The 26 T cell receptor beta chains below come from one sample, sequenced in a study of tumor-infiltrating lymphocytes in primary liver carcinoma (dated 2017 in TCRdb). Blood RNA was extracted from unsorted whole blood using TRIzol reagent, and germline DNA was obtained with the DNeasy Blood & Tissue kit. Sequencer: Illumina HiSeq 2500. TCRbeta-specific cDNA was reverse-transcribed from approximately 0.5 ug total RNA using a constant-region primer and ProtoScript II reverse transcriptase. TCRbeta libraries were built with three nested multiplex PCR rounds, a slightly modified ARM-PCR procedure. Multiplex TRBV1-TRBV30 forward primers and a Cbeta reverse primer were used in the first two PCR rounds, each of which was run for 9 to 11 cycles. TCRdb reran the public reads through fastp at Q25 and MiXCR, keeping productive beta chains. Rows merge per CDR3 protein into single entries with the most common DNA and genes. The sample table records fewer than 350,000 distinct CDR3 sequences; more than 55% of these occur just once. The ten largest account for about 9.4% of the sample.

Sequencing used peripheral blood. The receptors here all came from a man between 35 and 55 years old with primary liver carcinoma and hepatitis B virus infection.

Comments on this clonotype: A clone one base away is much larger, so this may be a read error. CDR3 nucleotides: TGTGCCAGCAGTCCAACAACAGAAGCTGGAACCCAGTACTTC. It yields the protein CASSPTTEAGTQYF. The rearrangement uses TRBV6-1 and TRBJ2-5; D call uncertain. Germline lookup yields CDR1 MNHNS and CDR2 SASEGT. CDR3 length equals 14 residues. V was cut by 5 bases and J by 8 bases, with 18 bases left in between.

On this clonotype: A read error is possible here, since a much larger clone lies one base away. The gene calls are TRBV6-2 or TRBV6-3 and TRBJ2-1; weak D call: TRBD2 (5 bases). This CDR3 spans 15 amino acids. V lost 11 bases, J lost 4 bases, and 21 bases lay in between. CDR1 and CDR2 from the germline V gene are MNHEY and SVGEGT. In nucleotides, the CDR3 is TGTGCCCGCCGCCCCGACTATGCCATATACAATGAGCAGTTCTTC. Translating gives CARRPDYAIYNEQFF.

Of note for this clonotype: This sequence may be a read error, since a much larger clone differs from it by one base. V usage is TRBV5-1 and J usage is TRBJ1-3, with D hard to call. Germline V lookup: CDR1 SGHRS, CDR2 YFSETQ. The CDR3 has 14 amino acids. The CDR3 here is CASSQSVSGSTIYF. DNA for the CDR3: TGCGCCAGCAGTCAGTCCGTCTCTGGAAGCACCATATATTTT.

Many counts were recorded for this clonotype. The gene calls are TRBV5-1 and TRBJ2-7; 9 positions match TRBD2. Germline CDR1 SGHRS, CDR2 YFSETQ. V lost 0 bases to trimming and J lost 6 bases; unmatched junction nucleotides: 4. This CDR3 contains 14 residues. Here the CDR3 reads CASSLGSGSPEQYF. The DNA for the CDR3 is TGCGCCAGCAGCTTGGGTAGCGGGAGTCCCGAGCAGTACTTC. Complete variable domain (other parts from reference TRBV5-1 and TRBJ2-7): KAGVTQTPRYLIKTRGQQVTLSCSPISGHRSVSWYQQTPGQGLQFLFEYFSETQRNKGNFPGRFSGRQFSNSRSEMNVSTLELGDSALYLCASSLGSGSPEQYFGPGTRLTVT.

About this clonotype: It is likely a read error, because the conserved phenylalanine at the end of the CDR3 is missing. No DNA is shown, since the ends of the CDR3 on it are uncertain; the CDR3 is the one TCRdb lists. This sequence joins TRBV11-2 and TRBJ2-7; the D call TRBD1 from the table was never checked on the DNA. Per the germline V gene, CDR1 is SGHAT and CDR2 is FQNNGV. The CDR3 length is 12 residues, termini included. The CDR3 sequence: CASSLGPGEQYL.

The V gene is TRBV13, the J gene TRBJ1-1; TRBD1 is a possible D gene (5 bases). Germline CDR1 is PRHDT and CDR2 is FYEKMQ (reference sequence). This CDR3 has 17 residues. V dropped 4 bases and J dropped 5 bases, with 23 bases sitting between them. The CDR3 DNA is TGTGCCAGCAGCTCGAAACCAGGGAGCAGGCCTAGGACTGAAGCTTTCTTT. Translating gives CASSSKPGSRPRTEAFF.

The chain carries TRBV5-5 and TRBJ1-6; D gene uncertain. The ends were cut back, 1 base at V and 9 bases at J, with 8 bases in the middle. There are 13 residues in the CDR3. Germline CDR1 reads SGHKS; CDR2 reads YYEKEE (reference sequence). The CDR3 DNA sequence: TGTGCCAGCAGCTTGACAAATGGTTCACCCCTCCACTTT. Its translation: CASSLTNGSPLHF.

As regards this clonotype: A much bigger clone sits one base away, suggesting this may be a read error. CDR3 region: CVSSQGGGQGVEQYF. CDR3 in DNA: TGCGTCAGCAGCCAAGGGGGGGGACAGGGTGTCGAGCAGTACTTC. The rearrangement uses TRBV4-1 and TRBJ2-7; 9 nucleotides line up with TRBD1. CDR3 length: 15 residues. Germline V gives CDR1 MGHRA, CDR2 YSYEKL.

About this clonotype itself: A junction end diverges from the germline sequence, so it may reflect a read error. V usage is TRBV4-1 and J usage is TRBJ2-3, with 7 bases that match TRBD1. The CDR3 has 16 residues. Germline CDR1 MGHRA, CDR2 YSYEKL. CDR3 residues: CAGSQLPGQRTDTQYF. The CDR3 DNA reads TGCGCCGGCAGCCAATTGCCGGGACAGCGCACAGATACGCAGTATTTT.

This clonotype was detected once. This sequence may be a read error, since a much larger clone differs from it by one base. This rearrangement joins TRBV6-5 to TRBJ2-5, with 9 bases that match TRBD2. This CDR3 spans 16 amino acids. Germline V CDR1 and CDR2: MNHEY, SVGAGI. The CDR3: CASSYSVLAGIETRYF. The CDR3, as DNA: TGTGCCAGCAGTTACTCTGTACTAGCGGGTATAGAGACCCGGTACTTC.

Details on this clonotype: This may be a read error: a much more frequent sequence differs by one nucleotide. The genes are TRBV4-3 and TRBJ2-3; weak D call: TRBD2 (6 bases). Per the germline V gene, CDR1 is LGHNA and CDR2 is YSLEER. There are 16 residues in the CDR3. Trimming pared 0 bases from V and 6 bases from J, leaving 16 bases between. CDR3 sequence reads: CASSQDLWSAGDTQYF. Written as DNA, the CDR3 is TGCGCCAGCAGCCAAGATCTGTGGAGTGCGGGGGATACGCAGTATTTT.

As concerns this clonotype: A much more abundant neighbour one base away suggests this may be a read error. The genes are TRBV7-9 and TRBJ2-1; TRBD2 matches at 7 bases. The CDR3 spans 12 residues. Germline loops: CDR1 SEHNR, CDR2 FQNEAQ (reference sequence). The CDR3 DNA reads TGTGCCAGCAGCTGGGACTACAATGGGCAGTTCTTC. Translated: CASSWDYNGQFF.

The chain recombines TRBV19 with TRBJ1-1; unclear D gene. Germline V gene data show CDR1 as LNHDA and CDR2 as SQIVND (reference sequence). This CDR3 contains 11 residues. V shed 3 bases and J shed 3 bases, with 2 bases lying between them. CDR3 protein: CASSMHTEAFF. The CDR3 DNA reads as TGTGCCAGTAGTATGCACACTGAAGCTTTCTTT.

Regarding this clonotype: This may be a read error, as it is one base from a much larger clone. This chain links TRBV6-2 or TRBV6-3 with TRBJ1-1; D call uncertain. CDR3 size: 11 residues. Germline V gene lookup returns CDR1 MNHEY and CDR2 SVGEGT. The DNA for the CDR3 is TGTACCAGCACCCCCCGCACTGAAGCTTTCTTT. Translating it yields CTSTPRTEAFF.

This chain joins TRBV7-9 and TRBJ2-2; D is perhaps TRBD1 or TRBD2 (6 bases each). Germline V CDR1 and CDR2: SEHNR, FQNEAQ (reference sequence). There are 15 residues in the CDR3. V was pared by 6 bases and J by 5 bases, with 16 bases between. CDR3 bases: TGTGCCAGCAGACTGGGACATGCGGGGACCGGGGAGCTGTTTTTT. Protein sequence: CASRLGHAGTGELFF.

Turning to this clonotype: A read error may explain this, as a much larger clone is one base away. The rearrangement links TRBV12-3 or TRBV12-4 to TRBJ2-1; maybe TRBD1 (5 bases). V gave up 7 bases and J gave up 5 bases, with 15 bases separating them. The CDR3 is made up of 14 amino acids. The CDR3 sequence is CASNLQQADNEQFF. The CDR3 DNA is TGTGCCAGCAATCTCCAACAGGCAGACAATGAGCAGTTCTTC.

This clonotype has only a few counts. The J gene is TRBJ2-1, the V gene TRBV28; 9 nucleotides match TRBD1. With V trimmed by 5 bases and J by 7 bases, 9 bases remained unmatched. The CDR3 contains 15 residues. Per the germline V gene, CDR1 is MDHEN and CDR2 is SYDVKM. This CDR3 is CASSEAGTGTNEQFF. CDR3 in DNA: TGTGCCAGCAGTGAGGCTGGGACAGGGACGAATGAGCAGTTCTTC.

This clonotype was observed once. The chain employs TRBV11-2 and TRBJ2-3, with TRBD2 as a possible D gene (7 bases). V was clipped by 7 bases and J by 4 bases, with 27 bases between them. The germline CDR1 and CDR2 sequences are SGHAT and FQNNGV. CDR3 length equals 18 residues. CDR3 nucleotides: TGTGCCAGCACCGCCCGTAACGGGAGGAGGGGGGGGCCAGATACGCAGTATTTT. Protein product: CASTARNGRRGGPDTQYF.

The rearrangement links TRBV10-3 to TRBJ2-3; D ambiguous. The CDR3 consists of 14 residues. Germline values: CDR1 ENHRY, CDR2 SYGVKD. The germline V and J ends were trimmed by 8 bases and 2 bases, with 14 bases remaining between them. The CDR3 loop is CAIGGTWATDTQYF. CDR3 nucleotides: TGTGCCATCGGTGGTACATGGGCCACAGATACGCAGTATTTT.

By frequency in the sample, this clonotype is medium-sized (0.01 to 0.1%). The CDR3 bases are TGTGCCAGCAGCCCAGACAGCTACGAGCAGTACTTC. It yields the protein CASSPDSYEQYF. The V and J genes are TRBV11-1 and TRBJ2-7; tentative D call: TRBD1 (5 bases). Germline V lookup: CDR1 SGHAT, CDR2 FQDESV (reference sequence). The CDR3 covers 12 residues. V was trimmed by 5 bases and J by 3 bases, leaving 8 bases between them.

To note about this clonotype: The germline gene is not matched at one end of the junction; a read error may be the cause. V gene TRBV5-6 combines with J gene TRBJ1-5; no definite D call. The CDR3 loop spans 12 amino acids. CDR1 and CDR2 from the germline V gene are SGHDT and YYEEEE. DNA of the CDR3: TGTGGCAGCAGCTTAAATATGCAGCCCCAGCATTTT. It translates to CGSSLNMQPQHF.

About this clonotype: A much larger clone sits a single nucleotide away, making a read error possible. The CDR3 region has the DNA TGTGCCTGCCGGCGGGACCTCTACAATGAGCAGTTCTTC. Protein: CACRRDLYNEQFF. The chain combines TRBV6-2 or TRBV6-3 with TRBJ2-1, with a weak D call TRBD2 (6 bases). The CDR3 is 13 amino acids. Trimming shortened V by 11 bases and J by 3 bases, and 14 bases separated the two germline ends. CDR1 MNHEY and CDR2 SVGEGT come from the germline V gene.

To note about this clonotype: A much bigger clone sits one base away, suggesting this may be a read error. DNA of the CDR3: TGTGCCAGCAGCACCCCGAGTGGCGGGACCCACGACCAGTACTTC. Its translation: CASSTPSGGTHDQYF. This chain joins TRBV5-4 and TRBJ2-7; weak D call: TRBD2 (6 bases). The CDR3 is made up of 15 amino acids. CDR1 is SGHNT and CDR2 is YYREEE in the germline V gene (reference sequence).

This clonotype was seen only a few times. The rearrangement links TRBV28 to TRBJ2-3; D is unresolved. CDR1 and CDR2 (germline): MDHEN, SYDVKM. The ends were cut back, 4 bases at V and 1 base at J, with 9 bases in the middle. The CDR3 loop spans 14 amino acids. CDR3 amino acids: CASSSTGRTDTQYF. Written as DNA, the CDR3 is TGTGCCAGCAGTTCGACTGGGCGCACAGATACGCAGTATTTT.

As concerns this clonotype: A much larger clone differs by one base, so this may be a read error. The gene calls are TRBV5-1 and TRBJ2-3; D is unresolved. This CDR3 has 11 amino acids. Germline values: CDR1 SGHRS, CDR2 YFSETQ. CDR3 protein: CASSFTDTQCF. The CDR3, as DNA: TGCGCCAGCAGCTTCACAGATACGCAGTGTTTT.

This clonotype was recorded only once. Possible read error: a much larger clone is one base away. The gene calls are TRBV6-5 and TRBJ2-2; no reliable D call. Germline loops: CDR1 MNHEY, CDR2 SVGAGI. The CDR3 is 13 amino acids. CDR3 amino acids: CVSSFLTDGELFF. CDR3 bases: TGTGTCAGCAGTTTCTTGACGGACGGGGAGCTGTTTTTT.